The 29 T cell receptor beta chains below were found in one sample sequenced in a study of T-cell reconstitution after alpha-beta-depleted transplantation in children. Unique molecular identifiers were built into the TCRbeta library. TCRdb called the PCR reads again in MiXCR, with one record for every CDR3 protein. The sample carries around 200,000 distinct CDR3 sequences, less than 8% recorded once. This material consisted of PBMCs from the stem cell graft donor, taken from the stem cell graft. The receptors stem from a human donor who donated a stem cell graft to a child with Wiskott-Aldrich syndrome.

This clonotype has only a few counts. The chain recombines TRBV11-3 with TRBJ2-2; 11 bases are shared with TRBD2. This CDR3 region has 17 residues. With V trimmed by 3 bases and J by 5 bases, 8 bases remained unmatched. The V gene's germline CDR1 is SGHNT and CDR2 YENEEA. The CDR3 protein is CASSLHSGRVRTGELFF. CDR3 nucleotide sequence: TGTGCCAGCAGCTTGCATAGCGGGAGGGTTCGAACCGGGGAGCTGTTTTTT.

The chain employs TRBV14 and TRBJ2-5; D gene unclear. Germline values: CDR1 SGHDN, CDR2 FVKESK. The CDR3 sequence is 15 residues long. Trimming shortened V by 1 base and J by 2 bases, and 11 bases separated the two germline ends. The CDR3 DNA is TGTGCCAGCAGCCAAGGTTTTAACGGGCAAGAGACCCAGTACTTC. Translated, it gives CASSQGFNGQETQYF.

This clonotype was seen ten or more times. The chain has TRBV2 and TRBJ1-4; D is uncertain. Trimming removed 6 bases from V and 10 bases from J, with 15 bases in between. Germline CDR1 reads SNHLY; CDR2 reads FYNNEI. The CDR3 is 13 amino acids. CDR3 sequence reads: CASRKDSQGKLFF. DNA for the CDR3: TGTGCCAGCAGGAAGGACTCCCAAGGAAAACTGTTTTTT.

This chain uses TRBV6-2 or TRBV6-3 with TRBJ2-2, with TRBD2 matching 8 bases. This CDR3 spans 16 amino acids. Germline CDR1 MNHEY, CDR2 SVGEGT. Trimming cost V 7 bases and J 7 bases; bases outside gene matches: 14. CDR3 coding DNA: TGTGCCAGCACCCCCCCCCGAGCGGGAGTCCACGGGGAGCTGTTTTTT. This sequence encodes CASTPPRAGVHGELFF.

This clonotype was found many times. The chain is built from TRBV6-1 and TRBJ1-2; perhaps TRBD1 as D (6 bases). Germline CDR1 MNHNS, CDR2 SASEGT. The V end was cut by 3 bases, the J end by 1 base, with 9 bases between. The CDR3 totals 14 residues. This chain's CDR3 is CASSDPQGNYGYTF. Written as DNA, the CDR3 is TGTGCCAGCAGTGACCCACAGGGTAACTATGGCTACACCTTC.

This clonotype was counted between two and nine times. V is TRBV24-1 and J is TRBJ2-2; 8 bases map to TRBD1. The germline CDR1 and CDR2 sequences are KGHDR and SFDVKD. The CDR3 loop spans 15 amino acids. J was trimmed by 1 base and V by 12 bases; bases with no gene match: 9. In DNA, the CDR3 is TGTGCCTCAAACGCAGGGGGCCGGAACACCGGGGAGCTGTTTTTT. It encodes CASNAGGRNTGELFF.

A few counts support this clonotype. V gene TRBV28 combines with J gene TRBJ1-5; the D gene is possibly TRBD1 (6 bases). Germline V lookup: CDR1 MDHEN, CDR2 SYDVKM. V was clipped by 3 bases and J by 6 bases, with 21 bases between them. This CDR3 is built from 17 residues. The CDR3 DNA reads TGTGCCAGCAGTTTGCTCCCCCAGGGGCGGAGTATTCAGCCCCAGCATTTT. Translation: CASSLLPQGRSIQPQHF. The whole variable domain, remainder taken from reference TRBV28 and TRBJ1-5, is DVKVTQSSRYLVKRTGEKVFLECVQDMDHENMFWYRQDPGLGLRLIYFSYDVKMKEKGDIPEGYSVSREKKERFSLILESASTNQTSMYLCASSLLPQGRSIQPQHFGDGTRLSIL.

This clonotype was picked up many times. J is TRBJ2-7 and V is TRBV10-3; the match to TRBD1 covers 7 bases. The trim removed 6 bases at V and 4 bases at J, leaving 18 bases unmatched. The CDR3 extends over 17 amino acids. CDR1 and CDR2 (germline): ENHRY, SYGVKD. This chain's CDR3 is CAISDQSGQLITYEQYF. The CDR3 nucleotides read TGTGCCATCAGCGATCAATCGGGACAGCTTATTACATACGAGCAGTACTTC.

This clonotype was recorded at least ten times. The rearrangement joins TRBV5-1 to TRBJ2-3, with D perhaps assigned TRBD1 or TRBD2 (6 bases each). The CDR3 extends over 15 amino acids. The ends were cut back, 4 bases at V and 5 bases at J, with 17 bases in the middle. Germline CDR1 SGHRS, CDR2 YFSETQ. The DNA of the CDR3 is TGCGCCAGCAGCCAGGGGACTCCCGGAGGAGATACGCAGTATTTT. Its protein product is CASSQGTPGGDTQYF.

The chain joins TRBV18 to TRBJ1-1; D gene ambiguous. Germline loops: CDR1 KGHSH, CDR2 LQKENI. V gave up 3 bases and J gave up 7 bases, with 9 bases separating them. The length of the CDR3 is 12 residues. CDR3 amino acids: CASSPDRNEAFF. The CDR3 bases are TGTGCCAGCTCACCCGACCGAAATGAAGCTTTCTTT.

V gene TRBV18 combines with J gene TRBJ1-6, with D perhaps TRBD1 (6 bases). There are 16 residues in the CDR3. V was cut by 0 bases and J by 6 bases, with 12 bases left in between. The germline V gene encodes CDR1 KGHSH and CDR2 LQKENI. CDR3 coding DNA: TGTGCCAGCTCACCACCGGGACAAGCGGGTAATTCACCCCTCCACTTT. Translated: CASSPPGQAGNSPLHF.

The rearrangement uses TRBV25-1 and TRBJ2-6; no clear D gene. V lost 5 bases, J lost 0 bases, and 5 bases lay in between. This CDR3 is built from 14 residues. The V gene's germline CDR1 is MGHDK and CDR2 SYGVNS. The CDR3 region has the DNA TGTGCCAGCAGTACCCCCTCTGGGGCCAACGTCCTGACTTTC. Translated, it gives CASSTPSGANVLTF.

This clonotype has at least ten counts. This chain uses TRBV24-1 with TRBJ2-2; D could derive from TRBD1 or TRBD2 (6 bases each). V lost 9 bases, J lost 6 bases, and 19 bases lay in between. Germline CDR1 reads KGHDR; CDR2 reads SFDVKD. The CDR3 totals 15 residues. The CDR3 here is CATRGGPFSSGELFF. The CDR3 DNA is TGTGCCACCCGTGGGGGGCCCTTCTCGTCCGGGGAGCTGTTTTTT.

This chain connects TRBV4-3 to TRBJ1-1; 9 bases line up with TRBD1. The J segment lost 5 bases and the V segment lost 2 bases, leaving 6 bases of the junction unmatched. Germline loops: CDR1 LGHNA, CDR2 YSLEER. The CDR3 runs to 15 residues. This CDR3 reads CASSQRQGVRTEAFF. CDR3 nucleotides: TGCGCCAGCAGCCAAAGACAGGGGGTCCGGACTGAAGCTTTCTTT.

The table lists this clonotype with many counts. The chain combines TRBV5-1 with TRBJ2-1, with D maybe TRBD2 (6 bases). Trimming shortened V by 3 bases and J by 8 bases, and 18 bases separated the two germline ends. The CDR3 contains 15 residues. From germline, CDR1 is SGHRS and CDR2 YFSETQ. For the CDR3, the DNA is TGCGCCAGCAGCTACCTTATCGGGGGAACATATGAGCAGTTCTTC. It is translated as CASSYLIGGTYEQFF.

The chain carries TRBV4-1 and TRBJ1-5, with D uncertain. Germline V lookup: CDR1 MGHRA, CDR2 YSYEKL. V lost 0 bases to trimming and J lost 2 bases, with 5 bases between them. This CDR3 has 14 amino acids. CDR3 sequence: CASSQENGNQPQHF. CDR3 DNA: TGCGCCAGCAGCCAAGAAAATGGCAATCAGCCCCAGCATTTT.

This clonotype came up once. A single base separates this from a much larger clone, so it may be a read error. The V gene is TRBV20-1, the J gene TRBJ2-3, with 9 bases that match TRBD2. Looked up from germline, CDR1 is DFQATT and CDR2 is SNEGSKA (reference sequence). The CDR3 is made up of 15 amino acids. Here the CDR3 reads CSAIGEPSGKDRQYF. The CDR3, as DNA: TGCAGTGCTATAGGAGAGCCTAGCGGGAAGGATAGGCAGTATTTT.

The V call is TRBV5-1, the J call TRBJ1-1; D call uncertain. Germline V gene data show CDR1 as SGHRS and CDR2 as YFSETQ. Trimming cost V 3 bases and J 1 base, with 13 bases left between them. The CDR3 is made up of 15 amino acids. The CDR3 protein is CASSSAGIWNTEAFF. CDR3 sequence (DNA): TGCGCCAGCAGCTCGGCGGGGATCTGGAACACTGAAGCTTTCTTT.

This clonotype was counted only a few times. The chain uses TRBV18 and TRBJ1-2; TRBD1 agrees at 7 bases. Trimming cost V 3 bases and J 4 bases; bases outside gene matches: 8. The CDR3 has 15 amino acids. CDR1 is KGHSH, CDR2 LQKENI, per germline. The CDR3 reads CASSPRDSSFYGYTF. DNA of the CDR3: TGTGCCAGCTCACCCAGGGACAGCTCATTCTATGGCTACACCTTC.

This clonotype was counted many times. The J gene is TRBJ1-1, the V gene TRBV20-1; TRBD1 might be the D (6 bases). Germline CDR1 DFQATT, CDR2 SNEGSKA (reference sequence). The V end lost 3 bases, the J end lost 0 bases, and 11 bases lay between the germline ends. This CDR3 is built from 14 residues. This chain's CDR3 is CSARLTGLNTEAFF. The CDR3 DNA reads as TGCAGTGCTAGGTTAACAGGGTTGAACACTGAAGCTTTCTTT.

This clonotype was observed at least ten times. The rearrangement links TRBV7-2 to TRBJ2-7; D remains unclear. V was trimmed by 2 bases and J by 3 bases, leaving 2 bases between them. CDR1 and CDR2 from the germline V gene are SGHTA and FQGNSA. This CDR3 contains 11 residues. The CDR3 DNA follows: TGTGCCAGCAGCTTATACTACGAGCAGTACTTC. Its translation: CASSLYYEQYF.

This clonotype appeared a few times. This chain links TRBV2 with TRBJ1-3; D gene ambiguous. This CDR3 is built from 16 residues. Germline V gene sequence: CDR1 SNHLY, CDR2 FYNNEI. Trimming shortened V by 2 bases and J by 4 bases, and 15 bases separated the two germline ends. The CDR3 DNA reads TGTGCCAGCAGTGAAACTAGAAGTGCATTGGGAAACACCATATATTTT. Translated: CASSETRSALGNTIYF.

Many counts were recorded for this clonotype. The V and J genes are TRBV9 and TRBJ2-3, with D possibly matching TRBD1 (6 bases). CDR3 size: 16 residues. Trimming removed 2 bases from V and 3 bases from J, with 16 bases in between. The V gene's germline CDR1 is SGDLS and CDR2 YYNGEE. This CDR3 reads CASSVYATGVTDTQYF. DNA for the CDR3: TGTGCCAGCAGCGTGTACGCGACAGGAGTAACAGATACGCAGTATTTT.

This clonotype was observed many times. This rearrangement joins TRBV29-1 to TRBJ1-1; D is perhaps TRBD1 (5 bases). The germline V gene has CDR1 SQVTM and CDR2 ANQGSEA. This CDR3 comprises 14 residues. V dropped 4 bases and J dropped 1 base, with 13 bases sitting between them. The CDR3 region has the DNA TGCAGCGTTGGAAGCGGGGGAAAGAACACTGAAGCTTTCTTT. Translation gives CSVGSGGKNTEAFF.

This clonotype was counted many times. The chain has TRBV12-3 or TRBV12-4 and TRBJ2-7, with TRBD1 matching over 7 bases. J gave up 10 bases and V 1 base, and 10 bases lay outside the gene matches. This CDR3 comprises 14 residues. The CDR3 loop reads CASSLERGRTGQYF. As DNA, the CDR3 is TGTGCCAGCAGTTTAGAGAGGGGGCGAACGGGACAGTACTTC.

This clonotype was seen at least ten times. J is TRBJ2-1 and V is TRBV18; D may be TRBD2 (5 bases). The V gene lost 2 bases and the J gene lost 9 bases, with 14 bases spanning the gap. CDR3 length equals 14 residues. CDR1 is KGHSH, CDR2 LQKENI, per germline. CDR3 in DNA: TGTGCCAGCTCACCAGCATTCGGGGAAGCTGAGCAGTTCTTC. This gives the protein CASSPAFGEAEQFF.

This clonotype was recorded many times. This rearrangement joins TRBV7-2 to TRBJ1-2; TRBD1 is a possible D gene (6 bases). The CDR3 is made up of 14 amino acids. The germline V gene has CDR1 SGHTA and CDR2 FQGNSA. V lost 3 bases and J lost 4, with 12 bases in between. CDR3 bases: TGTGCCAGCAGCTTTTCGGTGGACAGCTATGGCTACACCTTC. It encodes CASSFSVDSYGYTF.

Turning to this clonotype: It may be a read error: a sequence one base away is much more abundant. This chain connects TRBV12-3 or TRBV12-4 to TRBJ2-3, with D possibly TRBD1 on 7 matching bases. Trimming cost V 7 bases and J 5 bases, with 16 bases left between them. The CDR3 extends over 14 amino acids. In nucleotides, the CDR3 is TGTGCCAGCACCCTTCCAGGGGGAGGAGATACGCAGTATTTT. Its translation is CASTLPGGGDTQYF.

This clonotype was detected many times. The chain joins TRBV21-1 to TRBJ2-1; whether TRBD1, the table's D call, matches the DNA was not checked. TRBV21-1 is given as a pseudogene. The CDR3 has 17 amino acids. CDR3 loop: CASSAKGQDISYNEQFF. CDR3 nucleotides: TGTGCCAGCAGCGCAAAAGGACAGGACATCTCCTACAATGAGCAGTTCTTC.